The clone carrying this T cell receptor (beta chain) has just one count. The germline CDR1 and CDR2 sequences are SGHTA and FQGNSA. This CDR3 comprises 14 residues. For sequencing, patients were chosen who had shown expansion of CD8+CD57+ cells by flow cytometry. The sample is drawn from a study of CD8+CD57+ T cells in acquired aplastic anemia. Genomic DNA templated the TCR beta VDJ and CDR3 profiling. TCRdb re-derived calls from the reads in MiXCR, one entry per CDR3 protein. Seen here are some 170,000 distinct CDR3 sequences, 70% to 80% observed once, and the top ten hold around 45%. This clonotype was sampled from a human donor with aplastic anemia. V gene TRBV7-2 combines with J gene TRBJ2-7; TRBD1 matches 7 bases. The DNA end is a closer match to TRBJ1-2, so the J assignment may be wrong. Sequenced material: sorted CD4+, CD8+, or CD8+CD57+ T cells (not recorded which) from PBMCs. The DNA for the CDR3 is TGTGCCAGCAGCTTAGAACCAGGGGGATATGGCTACACCTTC. It specifies CASSLEPGGYGYTF.